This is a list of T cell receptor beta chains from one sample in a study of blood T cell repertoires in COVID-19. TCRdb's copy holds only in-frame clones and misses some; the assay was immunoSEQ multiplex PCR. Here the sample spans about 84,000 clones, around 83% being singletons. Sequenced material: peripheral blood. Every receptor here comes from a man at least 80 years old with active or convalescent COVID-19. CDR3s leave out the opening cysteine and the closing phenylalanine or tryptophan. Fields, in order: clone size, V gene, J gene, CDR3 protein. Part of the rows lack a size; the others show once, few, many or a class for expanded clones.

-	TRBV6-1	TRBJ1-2	ASSEDGTGPYGYT
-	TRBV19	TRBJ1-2	ASIGRSNYGYT
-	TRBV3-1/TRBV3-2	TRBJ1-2	ASSQGGGRDYGYT
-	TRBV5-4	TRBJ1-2	ASYPAPGEVNYGYT
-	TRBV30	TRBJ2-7	AWSVTGNEQY
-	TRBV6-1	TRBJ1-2	ASSELQGYGYT
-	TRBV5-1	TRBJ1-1	ASSLGQPNTEAF
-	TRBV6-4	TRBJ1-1	ASSGAGDTEAF
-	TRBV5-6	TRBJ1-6	ASSPGTGNSYNSPLH
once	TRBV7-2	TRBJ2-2	ASSPSGVGAGGELF
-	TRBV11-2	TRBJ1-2	ASSQTGDGGYT
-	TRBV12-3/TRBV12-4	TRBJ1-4	ASSLQEKLF
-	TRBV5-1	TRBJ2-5	ASSLSAGAVETQY
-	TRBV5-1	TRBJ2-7	ASSLFFRQGGYEQY
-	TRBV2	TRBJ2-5	ASSEALRGETQY
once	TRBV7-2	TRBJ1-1	ASSPVVGQGREAF
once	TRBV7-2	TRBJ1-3	ASSYLGGAGNTIY
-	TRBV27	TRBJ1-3	ASSLGGGGNTIY
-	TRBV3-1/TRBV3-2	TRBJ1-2	ASSLNTPGGYT
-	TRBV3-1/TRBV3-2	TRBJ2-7	ASSQGQGADEQY
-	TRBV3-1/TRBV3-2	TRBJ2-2	ASSPAALGAGGELF
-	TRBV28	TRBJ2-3	ASKPQITDTQY
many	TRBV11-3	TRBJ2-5	ASSAAGEGQETQY
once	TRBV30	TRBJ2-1	AWIPRPSPNEQF
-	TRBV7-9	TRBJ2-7	ASSLDGTPKSSYEQY
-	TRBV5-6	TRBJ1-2	ASSLGETGYGYT
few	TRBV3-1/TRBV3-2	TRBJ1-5	ASSQGTTGNQPQH
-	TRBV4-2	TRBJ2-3	ASSRELGTSGGTDTQY
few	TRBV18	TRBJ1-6	ASSPDRGDGSPLH
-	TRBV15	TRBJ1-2	ATSREGSRGYT
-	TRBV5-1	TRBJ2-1	ASSLASGGEYNEQF
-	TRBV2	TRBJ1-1	ASSETGGVDTEAF
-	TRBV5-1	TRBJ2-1	ASSLGGQRGQNEQF
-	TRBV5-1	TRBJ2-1	ASSSTPGGNEQF
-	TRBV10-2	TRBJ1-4	ASSESIEGVKLF
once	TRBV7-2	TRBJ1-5	ASSSRQGQSQPQH
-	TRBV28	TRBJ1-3	ASSLIRDTIY
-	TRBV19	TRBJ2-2	ASSSTRTGRTGELF
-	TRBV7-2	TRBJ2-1	ASSNPSNNEQF
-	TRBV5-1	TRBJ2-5	ASSFSRGEETQY
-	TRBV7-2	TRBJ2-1	ASSPTSDNYNEQF
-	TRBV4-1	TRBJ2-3	ASSFGQGRLADTQY